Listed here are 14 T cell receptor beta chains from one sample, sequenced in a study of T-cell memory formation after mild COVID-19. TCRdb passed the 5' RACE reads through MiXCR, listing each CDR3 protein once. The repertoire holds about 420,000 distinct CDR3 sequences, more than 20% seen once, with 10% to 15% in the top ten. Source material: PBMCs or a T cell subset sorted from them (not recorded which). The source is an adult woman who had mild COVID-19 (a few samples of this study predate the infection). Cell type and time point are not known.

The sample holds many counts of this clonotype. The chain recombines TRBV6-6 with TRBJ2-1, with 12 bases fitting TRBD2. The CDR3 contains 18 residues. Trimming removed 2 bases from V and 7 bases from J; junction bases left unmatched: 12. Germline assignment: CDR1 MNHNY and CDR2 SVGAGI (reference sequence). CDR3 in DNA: TGTGCCAGCAGTTACGAACTAGCGGGGGGAACTTATCGGAATGAGCAGTTCTTC. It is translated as CASSYELAGGTYRNEQFF.

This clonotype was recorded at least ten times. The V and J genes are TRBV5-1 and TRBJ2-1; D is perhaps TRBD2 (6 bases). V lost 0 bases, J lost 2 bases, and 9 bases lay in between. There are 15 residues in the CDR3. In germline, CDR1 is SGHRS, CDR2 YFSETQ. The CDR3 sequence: CASSLVSGAYNEQFF. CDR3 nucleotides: TGCGCCAGCAGCTTGGTTAGCGGTGCCTACAATGAGCAGTTCTTC.

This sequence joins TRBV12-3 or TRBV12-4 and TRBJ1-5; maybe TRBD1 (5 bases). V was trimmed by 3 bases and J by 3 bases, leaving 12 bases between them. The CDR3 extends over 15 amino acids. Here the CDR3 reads CASSFTGPPNQPQHF. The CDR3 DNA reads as TGTGCCAGCAGTTTTACGGGGCCCCCCAATCAGCCCCAGCATTTT.

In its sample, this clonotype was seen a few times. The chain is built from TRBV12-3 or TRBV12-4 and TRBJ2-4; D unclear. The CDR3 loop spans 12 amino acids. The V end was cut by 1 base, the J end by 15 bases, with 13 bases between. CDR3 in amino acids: CASSLVPGPWYF. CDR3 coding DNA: TGTGCCAGCAGTTTAGTCCCCGGGCCCTGGTACTTC.

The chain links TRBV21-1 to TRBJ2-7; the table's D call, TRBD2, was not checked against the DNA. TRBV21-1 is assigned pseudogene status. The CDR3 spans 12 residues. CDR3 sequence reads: CASPRQDYEQYF. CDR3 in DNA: TGTGCCAGCCCCCGCCAGGACTACGAGCAGTACTTC.

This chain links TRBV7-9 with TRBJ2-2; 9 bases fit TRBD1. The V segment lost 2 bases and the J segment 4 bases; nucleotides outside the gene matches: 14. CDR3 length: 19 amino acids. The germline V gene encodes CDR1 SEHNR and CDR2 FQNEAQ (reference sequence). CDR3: CASSLPDYFGTGFTGELFF. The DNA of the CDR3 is TGTGCCAGCAGCTTACCGGATTACTTCGGGACAGGGTTCACCGGGGAGCTGTTTTTT.

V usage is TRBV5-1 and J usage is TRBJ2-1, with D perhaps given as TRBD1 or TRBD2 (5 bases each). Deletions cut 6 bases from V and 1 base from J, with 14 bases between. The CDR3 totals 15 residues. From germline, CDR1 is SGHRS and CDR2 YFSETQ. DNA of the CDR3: TGCGCCAGCACCCCTGAGGGGCTGTCCTACAATGAGCAGTTCTTC. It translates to CASTPEGLSYNEQFF.

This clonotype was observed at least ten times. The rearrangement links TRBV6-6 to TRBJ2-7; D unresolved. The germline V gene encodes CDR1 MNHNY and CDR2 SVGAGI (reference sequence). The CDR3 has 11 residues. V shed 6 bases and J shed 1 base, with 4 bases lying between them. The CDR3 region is CASRGSYEQYF. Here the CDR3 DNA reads TGTGCCAGCAGAGGGTCCTACGAGCAGTACTTC.

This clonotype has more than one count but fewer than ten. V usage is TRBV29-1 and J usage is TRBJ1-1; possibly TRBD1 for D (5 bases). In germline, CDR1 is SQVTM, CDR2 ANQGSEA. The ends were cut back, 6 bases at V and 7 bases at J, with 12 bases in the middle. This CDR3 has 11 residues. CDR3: CSVPDRGEAFF. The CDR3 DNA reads TGCAGCGTCCCCGACAGAGGTGAAGCTTTCTTT.

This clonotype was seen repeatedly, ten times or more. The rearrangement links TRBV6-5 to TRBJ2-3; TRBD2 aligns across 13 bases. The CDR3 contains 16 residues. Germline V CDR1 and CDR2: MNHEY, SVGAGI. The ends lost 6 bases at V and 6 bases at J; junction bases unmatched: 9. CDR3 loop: CASRRRGLAGMDTQYF. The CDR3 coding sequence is TGTGCCAGCAGACGGCGGGGACTAGCGGGGATGGATACGCAGTATTTT.

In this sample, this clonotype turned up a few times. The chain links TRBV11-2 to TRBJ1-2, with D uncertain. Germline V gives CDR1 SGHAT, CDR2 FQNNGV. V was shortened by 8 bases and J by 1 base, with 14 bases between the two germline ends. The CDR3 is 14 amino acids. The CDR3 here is CASGLNTFNYGYTF. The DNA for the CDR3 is TGTGCCAGCGGCCTGAACACCTTTAACTATGGCTACACCTTC. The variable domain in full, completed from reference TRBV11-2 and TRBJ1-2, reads EAGVAQSPRYKIIEKRQSVAFWCNPISGHATLYWYQQILGQGPKLLIQFQNNGVVDDSQLPKDRFSAERLKGVDSTLKIQPAKLEDSAVYLCASGLNTFNYGYTFGSGTRLTVV.

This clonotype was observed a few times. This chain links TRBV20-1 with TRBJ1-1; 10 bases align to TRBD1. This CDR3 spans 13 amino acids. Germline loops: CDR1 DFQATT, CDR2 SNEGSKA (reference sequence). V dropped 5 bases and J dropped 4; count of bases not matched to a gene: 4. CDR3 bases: TGCAGTGCTCCCGGGACAGGGGCCACTGAAGCTTTCTTT. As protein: CSAPGTGATEAFF.

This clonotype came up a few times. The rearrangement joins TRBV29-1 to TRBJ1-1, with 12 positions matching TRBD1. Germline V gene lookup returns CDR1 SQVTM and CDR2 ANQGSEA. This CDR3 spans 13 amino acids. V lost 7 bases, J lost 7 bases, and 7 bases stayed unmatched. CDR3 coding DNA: TGCAGCGGGGTGGGGACAGGGGGCGATGAAGCTTTCTTT. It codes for CSGVGTGGDEAFF. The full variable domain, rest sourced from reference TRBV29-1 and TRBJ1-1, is SAVISQKPSRDICQRGTSLTIQCQVDSQVTMMFWYRQQPGQSLTLIATANQGSEATYESGFVIDKFPISRPNLTFSTLTVSNMSPEDSSIYLCSGVGTGGDEAFFGQGTRLTVV.

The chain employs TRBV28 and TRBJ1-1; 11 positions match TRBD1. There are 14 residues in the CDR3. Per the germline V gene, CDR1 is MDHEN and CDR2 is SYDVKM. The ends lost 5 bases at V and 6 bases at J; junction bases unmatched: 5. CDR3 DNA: TGTGCCAGCAGTCCCCGGACAGGGGGCTCTGAAGCTTTCTTT. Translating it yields CASSPRTGGSEAFF.